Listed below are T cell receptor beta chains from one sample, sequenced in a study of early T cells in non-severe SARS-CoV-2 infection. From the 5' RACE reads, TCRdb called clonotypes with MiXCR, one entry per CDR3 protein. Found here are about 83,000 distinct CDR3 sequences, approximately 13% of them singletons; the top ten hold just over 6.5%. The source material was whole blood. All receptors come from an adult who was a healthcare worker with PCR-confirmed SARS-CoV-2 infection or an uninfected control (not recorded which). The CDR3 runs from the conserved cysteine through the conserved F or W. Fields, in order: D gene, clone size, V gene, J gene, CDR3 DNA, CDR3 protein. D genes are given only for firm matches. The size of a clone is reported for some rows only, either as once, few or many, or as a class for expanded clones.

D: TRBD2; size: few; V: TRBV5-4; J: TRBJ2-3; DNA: TGTGCCAGCAGCCGACTAGCGGGAGATCCAGATACGCAGTATTTT; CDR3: CASSRLAGDPDTQYF
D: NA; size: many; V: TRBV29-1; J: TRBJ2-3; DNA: TGCAGCGTTGAATTCCAGGGGACAGATACGCAGTATTTT; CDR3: CSVEFQGTDTQYF
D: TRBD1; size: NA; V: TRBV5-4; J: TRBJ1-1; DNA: TGTGCCAGCAGCCCCGGACAGGGAATGAGGACTGAAGCTTTCTTT; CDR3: CASSPGQGMRTEAFF
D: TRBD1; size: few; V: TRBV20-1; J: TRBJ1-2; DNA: TGCAGTGCTAGAGGACAGGGCAAAGGCTACACCTTC; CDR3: CSARGQGKGYTF
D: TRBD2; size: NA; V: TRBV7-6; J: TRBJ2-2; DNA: TGTGCCAGCAGCTCCAGGGGCGGGAGGGCGAACACCGGGGAGCTGTTTTTT; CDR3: CASSSRGGRANTGELFF
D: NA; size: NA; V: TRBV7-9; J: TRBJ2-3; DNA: TGTGCCAGCAGCCCCGGATCGGATACGCAGTATTTT; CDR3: CASSPGSDTQYF
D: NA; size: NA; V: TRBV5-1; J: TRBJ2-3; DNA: TGCGCCAGCAGCTCCGGGAGCACAGATACGCAGTATTTT; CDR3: CASSSGSTDTQYF
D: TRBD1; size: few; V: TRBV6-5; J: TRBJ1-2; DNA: TGTGCCAGCAGGACAGGACAGGGAAATAGTCATGGCTACACCTTC; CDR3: CASRTGQGNSHGYTF
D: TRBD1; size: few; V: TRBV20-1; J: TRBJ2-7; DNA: TGCAGTGCTAGAGATCGGACAGGAAGCTCCTACGAGCAGTACTTC; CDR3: CSARDRTGSSYEQYF
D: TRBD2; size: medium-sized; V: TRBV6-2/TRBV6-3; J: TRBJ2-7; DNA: TGTGCCAGCGGACTAGCGGGAGCCATGCAGTACTTC; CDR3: CASGLAGAMQYF
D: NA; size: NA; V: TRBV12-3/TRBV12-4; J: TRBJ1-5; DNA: TGTGCCAGCAGTTTGGGGGACGGTAATCAGCCCCAGCATTTT; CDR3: CASSLGDGNQPQHF
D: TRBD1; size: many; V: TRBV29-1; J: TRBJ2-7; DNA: TGCAGCGTTGAAACAGGGGGCGGGTACGAGCAGTACTTC; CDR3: CSVETGGGYEQYF
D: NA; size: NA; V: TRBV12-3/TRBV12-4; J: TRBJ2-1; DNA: TGTGCCAGCAGTTTTAGCGGACAGGGGGGTAGCGGGAGACGGGCTAATGAGCAGTTCTTC; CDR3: CASSFSGQGGSGRRANEQFF
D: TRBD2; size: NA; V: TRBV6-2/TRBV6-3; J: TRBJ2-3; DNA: TGTGCCAGCAGAGTAGCGGGAGGGACAGATACGCAGTATTTT; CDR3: CASRVAGGTDTQYF
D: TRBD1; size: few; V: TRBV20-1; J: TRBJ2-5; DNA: TGCAGTGCCATTCAGGGGGCTCAAGAGACCCAGTACTTC; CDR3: CSAIQGAQETQYF
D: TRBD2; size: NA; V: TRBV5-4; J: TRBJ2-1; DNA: TGTGCCAGCAGGGGACTAGCGGGAGGGCATGAGCAGTTCTTC; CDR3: CASRGLAGGHEQFF
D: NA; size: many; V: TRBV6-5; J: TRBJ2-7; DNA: TGTGCCAGCAGTTTGGGGACGCTCACCTACGAGCAGTACTTC; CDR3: CASSLGTLTYEQYF
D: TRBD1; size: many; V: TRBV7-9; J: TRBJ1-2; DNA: TGTGCCAGCCCGGACACCCAGGGGGATGGCTACACCTTC; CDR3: CASPDTQGDGYTF
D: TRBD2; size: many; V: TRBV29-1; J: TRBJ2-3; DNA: TGCAGCGTGGGGCGGGCTAGCGGGATTGAGGATACGCAGTATTTT; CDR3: CSVGRASGIEDTQYF
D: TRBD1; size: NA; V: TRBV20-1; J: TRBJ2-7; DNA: TGCAGTGCGACCCGGGACAGGGGCCACGAGCAGTACTTC; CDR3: CSATRDRGHEQYF
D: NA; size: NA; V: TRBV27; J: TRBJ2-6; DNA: TGTGCCAGCAGTGTTCTCTCTGGGGCCAACGTCCTGACTTTC; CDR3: CASSVLSGANVLTF
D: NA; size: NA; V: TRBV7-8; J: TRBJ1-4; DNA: TGTGCCAGCAGCTTAGCGCTGCAGGATGAAAAACTGTTTTTT; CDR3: CASSLALQDEKLFF
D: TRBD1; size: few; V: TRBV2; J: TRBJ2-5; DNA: TGTGCCAGCAGCGTGGGACAGGGGGGGGTAGAGACCCAGTACTTC; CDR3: CASSVGQGGVETQYF
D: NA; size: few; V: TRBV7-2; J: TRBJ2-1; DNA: TGTGCCAGCAGTCTTTACTGGTACAATGAGCAGTTCTTC; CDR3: CASSLYWYNEQFF
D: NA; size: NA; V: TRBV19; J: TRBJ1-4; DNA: TGTGCCAGTAGTGCCTGGTCAGGGGTGGATGAAAAACTGTTTTTT; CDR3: CASSAWSGVDEKLFF
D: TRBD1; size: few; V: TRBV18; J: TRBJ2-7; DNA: TGTGCCAGCTCACCAGGGACAGGGCTGCTCCACGAGCAGTACTTC; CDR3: CASSPGTGLLHEQYF
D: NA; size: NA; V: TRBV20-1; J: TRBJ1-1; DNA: TGCAGTGCTGGCAGGGGAGGGGACACTGAAGCTTTCTTT; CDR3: CSAGRGGDTEAFF
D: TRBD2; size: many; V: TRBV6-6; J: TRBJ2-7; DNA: TGTGCCAGCAGTACCTCCGGGACTAGCGTCTCCTACGAGCAGTACTTC; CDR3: CASSTSGTSVSYEQYF
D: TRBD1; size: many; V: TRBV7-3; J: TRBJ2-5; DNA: TGTGCCAGCAGCCCGACAGGGCTCCAAGAGACCCAGTACTTC; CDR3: CASSPTGLQETQYF
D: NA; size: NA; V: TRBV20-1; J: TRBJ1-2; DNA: TGCAGTGCTAGGGATGAGACAAACAAGATCTATGGCTACACCTTC; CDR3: CSARDETNKIYGYTF
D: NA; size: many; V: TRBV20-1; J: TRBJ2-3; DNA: TGCAGTGCTCCCTCGACAGCCTTTGGGACAGATACGCAGTATTTT; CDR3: CSAPSTAFGTDTQYF
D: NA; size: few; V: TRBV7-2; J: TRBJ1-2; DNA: TGTGCCAGCAGCTTAGCGAACCGGGACGGGCCCTACTATGGCTACACCTTC; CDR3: CASSLANRDGPYYGYTF
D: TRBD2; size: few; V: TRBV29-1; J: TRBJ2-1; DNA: TGCAGCGGGACTAGCAGTAATGAGCAGTTCTTC; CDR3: CSGTSSNEQFF
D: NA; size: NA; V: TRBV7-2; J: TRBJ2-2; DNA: TGTGCCAGCAGCGGTGGGTACGGTAGCGGGGAGCTGTTTTTT; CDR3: CASSGGYGSGELFF
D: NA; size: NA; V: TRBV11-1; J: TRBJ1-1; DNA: TGTGCCAGCAGCTTACAGGGTGAAGCTTTCTTT; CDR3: CASSLQGEAFF
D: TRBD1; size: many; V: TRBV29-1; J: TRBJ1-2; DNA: TGCAGCGTCGCCCCGACAGGGGTTCAGGGCTACACCTTC; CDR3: CSVAPTGVQGYTF
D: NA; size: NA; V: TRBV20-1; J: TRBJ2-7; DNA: TGCAGTGCGATAAAACACCCCAGTTCCTACGAGCAGTACTTC; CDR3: CSAIKHPSSYEQYF
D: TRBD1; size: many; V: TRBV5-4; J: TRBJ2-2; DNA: TGTGCCAGCAGCAAGAGACAGGGGGCGGGCACCGGGGAGCTGTTTTTT; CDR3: CASSKRQGAGTGELFF
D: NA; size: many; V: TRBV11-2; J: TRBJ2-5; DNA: TGTGCCAGCAGCCCCACTCAAGAGACCCAGTACTTC; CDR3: CASSPTQETQYF
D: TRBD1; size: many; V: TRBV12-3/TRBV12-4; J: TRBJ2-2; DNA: TGTGCCAGCAAAAGGACAGGGCTGAACACCGGGGAGCTGTTTTTT; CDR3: CASKRTGLNTGELFF
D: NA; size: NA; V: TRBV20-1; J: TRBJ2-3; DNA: TGCAGTGCTAGAGATGACCGCTACCCCCCCACAGATACGCAGTATTTT; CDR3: CSARDDRYPPTDTQYF
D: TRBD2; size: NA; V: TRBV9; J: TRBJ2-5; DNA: TGTGCCAGCAGCGTAGCTCCACTAGCGGGAGAGACCCAGTACTTC; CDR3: CASSVAPLAGETQYF
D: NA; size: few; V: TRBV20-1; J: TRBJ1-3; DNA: TGCAGTGCCCCTTCCCTGGGCTCTGGAAACACCATATATTTT; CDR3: CSAPSLGSGNTIYF
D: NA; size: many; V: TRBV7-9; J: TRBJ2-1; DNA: TGTGCCAGCAGCTTACTCAATGAGCAGTTCTTC; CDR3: CASSLLNEQFF
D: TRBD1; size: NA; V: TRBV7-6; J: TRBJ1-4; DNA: TGTGCCAGCAGCCAGGGGGCGCGTAATGAAAAACTGTTTTTT; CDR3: CASSQGARNEKLFF
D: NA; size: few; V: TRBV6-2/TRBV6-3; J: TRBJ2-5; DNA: TGTGCCAGCAGTTACCTGACTAGAGAAGAGACCCAGTACTTC; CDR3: CASSYLTREETQYF
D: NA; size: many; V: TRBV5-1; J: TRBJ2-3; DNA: TGCGCCAGCAGCTTGGAAGATACGCAGTATTTT; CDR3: CASSLEDTQYF
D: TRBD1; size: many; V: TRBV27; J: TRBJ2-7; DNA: TGTGCCAGCAGTTTCATATCCGGGTCCCGGGACAGTCGGAGGTACGAGCAGTACTTC; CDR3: CASSFISGSRDSRRYEQYF
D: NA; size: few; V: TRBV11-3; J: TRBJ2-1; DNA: TGTGCCAGCAGCTGGGGGCAGCTCAGCAATGAGCAGTTCTTC; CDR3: CASSWGQLSNEQFF
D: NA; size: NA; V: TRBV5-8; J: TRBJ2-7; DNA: TGTGCCAGCAGCTGGACAGTTTACGAGCAGTACTTC; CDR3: CASSWTVYEQYF
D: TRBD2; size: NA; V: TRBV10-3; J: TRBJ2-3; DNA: TGTGCCATCAGTGGTGCCACGGGAGGAATGGTTATAGATACGCAGTATTTT; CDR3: CAISGATGGMVIDTQYF
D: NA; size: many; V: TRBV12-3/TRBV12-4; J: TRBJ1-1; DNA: TGTGCCAGCAGTCATACAGGAGGGAACACTGAAGCTTTCTTT; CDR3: CASSHTGGNTEAFF
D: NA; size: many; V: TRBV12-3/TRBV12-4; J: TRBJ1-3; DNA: TGTGCCAGCAGTTTCTCCCCGACGAACACCATATATTTT; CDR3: CASSFSPTNTIYF
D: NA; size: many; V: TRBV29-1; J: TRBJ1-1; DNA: TGCAGCGTTGAAGATCTTACCCGGATGAACACTGAAGCTTTCTTT; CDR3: CSVEDLTRMNTEAFF
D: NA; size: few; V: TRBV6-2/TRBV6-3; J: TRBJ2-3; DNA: TGTGCCAGCAGTTACTGGGCAGATACGCAGTTTTTT; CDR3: CASSYWADTQFF
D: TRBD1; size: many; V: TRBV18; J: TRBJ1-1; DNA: TGTGCCAGCTCAGAAGGACAGGTCCACATGAACACTGAAGCTTTCTTT; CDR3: CASSEGQVHMNTEAFF
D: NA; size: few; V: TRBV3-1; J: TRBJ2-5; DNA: TGTGCCAGCAGCCCACACTCAGTCCGCGGTCGGACAAGGGAGACCCAGTACTTC; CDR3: CASSPHSVRGRTRETQYF
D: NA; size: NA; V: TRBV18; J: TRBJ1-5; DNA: TGTGCCAGCTCACCATATCTCGGAGAGACCCAGCATTTT; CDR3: CASSPYLGETQHF
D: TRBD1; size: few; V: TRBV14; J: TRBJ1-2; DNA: TGTGCCAGCAGCCACGCCGACAGGGTCAACTATGGCTACACCTTC; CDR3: CASSHADRVNYGYTF